This record covers a single T cell receptor beta chain. A junction end diverges from the germline sequence, so it may reflect a read error. This entry is derived from a study of blood T cell repertoires in COVID-19. At the level of the study: Researchers got acute and convalescent COVID-19 samples from the United States, Italy and Spain.

Data came from immunoSEQ multiplex PCR; TCRdb stores just in-frame clones and leaves some out. The sample holds approximately 200,000 clones; around 89% are singletons and the top ten take less than 3.5%. Seattle enrolled patients during active infection and tracked them longitudinally. The length of the CDR3 is 13 residues. Germline CDR1 reads MNHEY; CDR2 reads SVGAGI. This TCR was recovered from a young man with COVID-19, enrolled during active disease. The genes are TRBV6-5 and TRBJ2-3, with D possibly TRBD2 on 6 matching bases. The sequenced material came from peripheral blood. The CDR3 is CASSYTSRDTQYF. CDR3 in DNA: TGTGCCAGCAGTTATACTAGCAGAGATACGCAGTATTTT.